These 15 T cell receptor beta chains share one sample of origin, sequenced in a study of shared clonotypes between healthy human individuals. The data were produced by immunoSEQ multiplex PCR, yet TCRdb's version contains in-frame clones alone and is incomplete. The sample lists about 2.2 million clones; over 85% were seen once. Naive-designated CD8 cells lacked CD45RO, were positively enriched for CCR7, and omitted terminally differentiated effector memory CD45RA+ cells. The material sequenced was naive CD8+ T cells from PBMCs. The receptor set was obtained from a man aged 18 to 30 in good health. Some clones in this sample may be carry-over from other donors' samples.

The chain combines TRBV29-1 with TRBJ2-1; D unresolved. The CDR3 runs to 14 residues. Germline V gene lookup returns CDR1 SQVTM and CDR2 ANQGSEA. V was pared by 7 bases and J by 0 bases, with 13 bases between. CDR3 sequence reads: CSAAKTSSYNEQFF. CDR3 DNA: TGCAGCGCCGCGAAGACGAGCTCCTACAATGAGCAGTTCTTC.

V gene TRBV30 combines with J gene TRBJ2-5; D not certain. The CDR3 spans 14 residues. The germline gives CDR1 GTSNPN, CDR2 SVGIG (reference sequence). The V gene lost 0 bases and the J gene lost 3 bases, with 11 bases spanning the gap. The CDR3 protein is CAWSVSGLKETQYF. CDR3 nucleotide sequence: TGTGCCTGGAGTGTGTCGGGCCTAAAAGAGACCCAGTACTTC.

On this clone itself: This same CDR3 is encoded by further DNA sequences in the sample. CDR3 DNA: TGCAGCGTGGCAGGGATCTCTGGGGCCAACGTCCTGACTTTC. Encoded protein: CSVAGISGANVLTF. The chain couples TRBV29-1 to TRBJ2-6; D perhaps matches TRBD1 (5 bases). The CDR3 has 14 amino acids. V was trimmed by 6 bases and J by 0 bases, leaving 9 bases between them. Germline CDR1 reads SQVTM; CDR2 reads ANQGSEA.

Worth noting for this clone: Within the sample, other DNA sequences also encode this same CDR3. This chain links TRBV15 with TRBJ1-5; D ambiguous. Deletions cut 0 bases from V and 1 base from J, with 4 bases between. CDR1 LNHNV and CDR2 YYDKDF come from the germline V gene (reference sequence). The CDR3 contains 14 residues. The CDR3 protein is CATSREGSNQPQHF. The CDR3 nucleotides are TGTGCCACCAGCAGAGAAGGGAGCAATCAGCCCCAGCATTTT. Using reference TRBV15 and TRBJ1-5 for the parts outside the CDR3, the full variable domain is DAMVIQNPRYQVTQFGKPVTLSCSQTLNHNVMYWYQQKSSQAPKLLFHYYDKDFNNEADTPDNFQSRRPNTSFCFLDIRSPGLGDTAMYLCATSREGSNQPQHFGDGTRLSIL.

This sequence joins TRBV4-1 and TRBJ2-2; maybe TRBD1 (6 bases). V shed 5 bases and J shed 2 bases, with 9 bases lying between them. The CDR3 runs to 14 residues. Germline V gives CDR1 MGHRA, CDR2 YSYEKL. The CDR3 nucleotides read TGCGCCAGCAGCTGGACAGTCAACACCGGGGAGCTGTTTTTT. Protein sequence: CASSWTVNTGELFF.

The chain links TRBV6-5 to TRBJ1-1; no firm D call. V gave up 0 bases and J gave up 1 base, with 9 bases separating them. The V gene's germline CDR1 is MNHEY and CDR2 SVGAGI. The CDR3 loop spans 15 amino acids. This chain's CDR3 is CASSYSRDPNTEAFF. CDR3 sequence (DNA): TGTGCCAGCAGTTACTCACGTGACCCGAACACTGAAGCTTTCTTT.

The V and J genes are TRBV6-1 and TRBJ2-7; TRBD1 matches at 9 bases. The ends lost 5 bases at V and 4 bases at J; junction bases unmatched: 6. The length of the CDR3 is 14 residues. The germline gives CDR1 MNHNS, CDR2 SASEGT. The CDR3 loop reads CASSSRDRDYEQYF. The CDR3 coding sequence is TGTGCCAGCAGTTCCCGGGACAGGGATTACGAGCAGTACTTC.

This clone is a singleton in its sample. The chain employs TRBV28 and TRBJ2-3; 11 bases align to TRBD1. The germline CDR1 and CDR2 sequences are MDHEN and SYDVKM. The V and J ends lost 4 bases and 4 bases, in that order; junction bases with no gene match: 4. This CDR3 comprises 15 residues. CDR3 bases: TGTGCCAGCAGTTCCGGGACAGGGGGTCCAGATACGCAGTATTTT. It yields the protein CASSSGTGGPDTQYF.

The CDR3 region is CASSLEVLSNQPQHF. The CDR3 bases are TGTGCCAGCAGCTTAGAAGTCCTTTCCAATCAGCCCCAGCATTTT. The chain is built from TRBV7-8 and TRBJ1-5; D remains ambiguous. This CDR3 is 15 amino acids long. CDR1 is SGHVS, CDR2 FQNEAQ, per germline. V dropped 1 base and J dropped 3 bases, with 10 bases sitting between them.

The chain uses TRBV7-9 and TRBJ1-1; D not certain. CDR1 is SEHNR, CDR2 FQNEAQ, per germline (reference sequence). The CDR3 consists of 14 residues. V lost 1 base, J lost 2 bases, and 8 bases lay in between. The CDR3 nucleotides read TGTGCCAGCAGCTTAGATGGCCTAAACACTGAAGCTTTCTTT. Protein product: CASSLDGLNTEAFF. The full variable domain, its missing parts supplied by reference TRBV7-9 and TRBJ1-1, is DTGVSQNPRHKITKRGQNVTFRCDPISEHNRLYWYRQTLGQGPEFLTYFQNEAQLEKSRLLSDRFSAERPKGSFSTLEIQRTEQGDSAMYLCASSLDGLNTEAFFGQGTRLTVV.

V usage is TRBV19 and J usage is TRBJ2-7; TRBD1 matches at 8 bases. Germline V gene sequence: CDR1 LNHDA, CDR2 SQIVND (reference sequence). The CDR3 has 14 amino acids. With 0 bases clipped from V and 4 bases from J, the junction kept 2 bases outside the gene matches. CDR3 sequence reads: CASSIDRDRYEQYF. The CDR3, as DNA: TGTGCCAGTAGTATAGACCGGGACAGGTACGAGCAGTACTTC.

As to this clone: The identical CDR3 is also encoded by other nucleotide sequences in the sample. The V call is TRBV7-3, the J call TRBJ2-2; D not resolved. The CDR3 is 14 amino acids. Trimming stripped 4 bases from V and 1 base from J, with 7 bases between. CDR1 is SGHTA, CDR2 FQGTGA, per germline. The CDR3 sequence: CASSSLGNTGELFF. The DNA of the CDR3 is TGTGCCAGCAGCTCATTGGGGAACACCGGGGAGCTGTTTTTT.

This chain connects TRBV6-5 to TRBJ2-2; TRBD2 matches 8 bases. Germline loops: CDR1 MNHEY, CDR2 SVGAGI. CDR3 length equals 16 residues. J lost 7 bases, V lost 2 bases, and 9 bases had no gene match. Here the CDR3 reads CASSYGSSGQDGELFF. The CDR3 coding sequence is TGTGCCAGCAGTTACGGGTCTAGCGGGCAGGACGGGGAGCTGTTTTTT.

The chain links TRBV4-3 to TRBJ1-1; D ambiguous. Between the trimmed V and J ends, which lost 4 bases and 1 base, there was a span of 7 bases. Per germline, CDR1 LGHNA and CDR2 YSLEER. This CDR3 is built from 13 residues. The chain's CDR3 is CASSLGANTEAFF. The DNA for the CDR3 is TGCGCCAGCAGCCTGGGCGCGAACACTGAAGCTTTCTTT.

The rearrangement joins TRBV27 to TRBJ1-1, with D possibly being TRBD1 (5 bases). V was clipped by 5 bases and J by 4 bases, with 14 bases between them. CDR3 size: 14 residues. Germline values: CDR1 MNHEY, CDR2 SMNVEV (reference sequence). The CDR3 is CASSPLGGVTEAFF. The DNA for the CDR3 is TGTGCCAGCAGTCCCCTGGGAGGGGTCACTGAAGCTTTCTTT.